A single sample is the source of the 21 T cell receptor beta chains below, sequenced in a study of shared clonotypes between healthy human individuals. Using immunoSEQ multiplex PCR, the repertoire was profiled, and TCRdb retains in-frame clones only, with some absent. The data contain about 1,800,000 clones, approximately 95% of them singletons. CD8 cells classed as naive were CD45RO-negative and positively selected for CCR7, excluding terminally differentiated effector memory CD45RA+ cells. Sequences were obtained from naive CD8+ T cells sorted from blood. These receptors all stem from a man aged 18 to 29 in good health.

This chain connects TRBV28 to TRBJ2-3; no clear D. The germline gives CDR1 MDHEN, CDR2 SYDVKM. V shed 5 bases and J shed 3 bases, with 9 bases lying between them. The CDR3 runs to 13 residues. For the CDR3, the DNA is TGTGCCAGCAGTCCCCCAGAAACAGATACGCAGTATTTT. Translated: CASSPPETDTQYF.

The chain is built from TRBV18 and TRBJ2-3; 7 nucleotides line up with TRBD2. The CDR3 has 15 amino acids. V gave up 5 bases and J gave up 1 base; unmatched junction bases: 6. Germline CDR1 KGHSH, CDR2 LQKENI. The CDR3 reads CASSSSGGGTDTQYF. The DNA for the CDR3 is TGTGCCAGCTCATCCTCGGGAGGCGGCACAGATACGCAGTATTTT.

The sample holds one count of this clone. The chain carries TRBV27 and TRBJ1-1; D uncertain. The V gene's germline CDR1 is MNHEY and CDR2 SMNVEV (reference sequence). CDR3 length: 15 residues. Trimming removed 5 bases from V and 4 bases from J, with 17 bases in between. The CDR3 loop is CASSPWTLAGTEAFF. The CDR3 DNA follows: TGTGCCAGCAGTCCATGGACCTTGGCTGGCACTGAAGCTTTCTTT.

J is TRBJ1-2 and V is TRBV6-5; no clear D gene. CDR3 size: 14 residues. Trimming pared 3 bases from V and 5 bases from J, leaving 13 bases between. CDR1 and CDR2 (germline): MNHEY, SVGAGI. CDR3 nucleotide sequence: TGTGCCAGCAGTTATCTACCGGACTTATATGGCTACACCTTC. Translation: CASSYLPDLYGYTF.

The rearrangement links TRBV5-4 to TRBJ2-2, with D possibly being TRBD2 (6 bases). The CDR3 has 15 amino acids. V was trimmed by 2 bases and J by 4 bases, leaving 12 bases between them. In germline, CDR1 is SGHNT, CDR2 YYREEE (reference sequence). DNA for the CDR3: TGTGCCAGCAGCTTTGAACACGGGGGCACCGGGGAGCTGTTTTTT. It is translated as CASSFEHGGTGELFF. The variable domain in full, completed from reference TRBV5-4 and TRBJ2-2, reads ETGVTQSPTHLIKTRGQQVTLRCSSQSGHNTVSWYQQALGQGPQFIFQYYREEENGRGNFPPRFSGLQFPNYSSELNVNALELDDSALYLCASSFEHGGTGELFFGEGSRLTVL.

The CDR3 sequence is CASSLAPTSGTNEQFF. The CDR3 bases are TGTGCCAGCAGCTTAGCCCCGACTAGCGGGACCAATGAGCAGTTCTTC. The genes are TRBV7-8 and TRBJ2-1; TRBD2 matches 11 bases. V was clipped by 0 bases and J by 6 bases; unmatched bases: 4. Germline V lookup: CDR1 SGHVS, CDR2 FQNEAQ. The CDR3 length is 16 residues.

This CDR3 is CASLRLAGGHEQFF. The CDR3 DNA follows: TGTGCCAGCCTAAGACTAGCGGGAGGCCATGAGCAGTTCTTC. J is TRBJ2-1 and V is TRBV27, with TRBD2 matching 13 bases. The length of the CDR3 is 14 residues. Per the germline V gene, CDR1 is MNHEY and CDR2 is SMNVEV (reference sequence). V gave up 8 bases and J gave up 8 bases; unmatched junction bases: 6.

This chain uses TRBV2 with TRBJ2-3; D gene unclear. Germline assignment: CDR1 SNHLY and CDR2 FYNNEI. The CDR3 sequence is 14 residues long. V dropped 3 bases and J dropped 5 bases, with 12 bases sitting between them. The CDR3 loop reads CASSDGNSGDTQYF. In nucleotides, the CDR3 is TGTGCCAGCAGTGATGGCAACTCGGGAGATACGCAGTATTTT. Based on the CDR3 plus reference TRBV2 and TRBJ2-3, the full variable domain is EPEVTQTPSHQVTQMGQEVILRCVPISNHLYFYWYRQILGQKVEFLVSFYNNEISEKSEIFDDQFSVERPDGSNFTLKIRSTKLEDSAMYFCASSDGNSGDTQYFGPGTRLTVL.

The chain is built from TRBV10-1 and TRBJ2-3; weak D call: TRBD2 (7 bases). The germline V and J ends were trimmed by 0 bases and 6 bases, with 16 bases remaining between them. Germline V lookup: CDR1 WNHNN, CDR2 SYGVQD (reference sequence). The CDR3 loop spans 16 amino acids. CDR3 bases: TGCGCCAGCAGTGAGTCCGGACTAGGGGGTGAGGATACGCAGTATTTT. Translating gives CASSESGLGGEDTQYF.

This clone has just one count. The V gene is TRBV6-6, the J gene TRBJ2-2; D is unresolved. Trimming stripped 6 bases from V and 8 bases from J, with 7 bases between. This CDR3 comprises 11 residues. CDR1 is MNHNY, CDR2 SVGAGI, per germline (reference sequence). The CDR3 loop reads CASSFGGELFF. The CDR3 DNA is TGTGCCAGCAGCTTCGGGGGGGAGCTGTTTTTT.

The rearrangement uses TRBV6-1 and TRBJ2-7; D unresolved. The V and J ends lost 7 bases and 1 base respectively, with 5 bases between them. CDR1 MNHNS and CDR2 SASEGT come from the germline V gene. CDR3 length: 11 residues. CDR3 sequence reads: CASKESYEQYF. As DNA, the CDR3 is TGTGCCAGCAAGGAGTCCTACGAGCAGTACTTC.

The CDR3 sequence: CASSSPLSEKTGELFF. CDR3 in DNA: TGTGCCAGCAGCTCCCCCTTGAGCGAGAAGACCGGGGAGCTGTTTTTT. The chain couples TRBV7-9 to TRBJ2-2, with D unresolved. CDR1 and CDR2 from the germline V gene are SEHNR and FQNEAQ (reference sequence). The ends were cut back, 4 bases at V and 5 bases at J, with 17 bases in the middle. The CDR3 spans 16 residues.

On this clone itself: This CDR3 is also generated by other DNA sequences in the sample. Written as DNA, the CDR3 is TGTGCCAGCAGTTACTCGATCGCCTACGAGCAGTACTTC. This translates into CASSYSIAYEQYF. The J gene is TRBJ2-7, the V gene TRBV6-6; D gene uncertain. There are 13 residues in the CDR3. V was shortened by 0 bases and J by 2 bases, with 5 bases between the two germline ends. Germline V gene data show CDR1 as MNHNY and CDR2 as SVGAGI (reference sequence).

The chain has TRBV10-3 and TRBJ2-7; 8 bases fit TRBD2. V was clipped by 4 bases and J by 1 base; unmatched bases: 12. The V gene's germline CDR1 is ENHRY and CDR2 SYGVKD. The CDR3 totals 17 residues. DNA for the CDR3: TGTGCCATCAGTGGGGGAACTAGCGGCACTTTTTCCTACGAGCAGTACTTC. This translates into CAISGGTSGTFSYEQYF.

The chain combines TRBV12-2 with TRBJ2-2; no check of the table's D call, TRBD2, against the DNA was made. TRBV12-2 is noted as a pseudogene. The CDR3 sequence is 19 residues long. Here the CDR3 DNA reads TGTGCAAGTCGCTTGGGACCACGACCGAGACTAGCGGGAGCCGGGGAGCTGTTTTTT. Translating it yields CASRLGPRPRLAGAGELFF.

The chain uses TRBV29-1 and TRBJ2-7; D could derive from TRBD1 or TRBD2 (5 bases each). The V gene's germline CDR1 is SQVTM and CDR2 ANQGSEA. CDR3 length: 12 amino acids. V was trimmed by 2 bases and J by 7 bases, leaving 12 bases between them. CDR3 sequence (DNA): TGCAGCGTTGAACAGCCCGAGGGGGAGCAGTACTTC. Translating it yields CSVEQPEGEQYF.

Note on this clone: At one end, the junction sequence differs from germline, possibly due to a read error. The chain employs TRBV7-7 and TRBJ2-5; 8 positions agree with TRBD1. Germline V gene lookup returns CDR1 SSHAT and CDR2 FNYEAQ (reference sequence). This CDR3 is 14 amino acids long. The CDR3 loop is CASSPDRAGETQYF. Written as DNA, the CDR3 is TGTGCTAGCAGTCCGGACAGGGCCGGAGAGACCCAGTACTTC.

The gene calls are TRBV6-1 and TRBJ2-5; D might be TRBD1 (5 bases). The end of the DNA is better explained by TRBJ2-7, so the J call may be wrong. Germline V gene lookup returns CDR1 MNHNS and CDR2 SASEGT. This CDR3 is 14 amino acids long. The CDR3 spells CASSQKMGRFEQYF. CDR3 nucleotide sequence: TGTGCCAGCAGTCAGAAGATGGGGCGGTTCGAGCAGTACTTC.

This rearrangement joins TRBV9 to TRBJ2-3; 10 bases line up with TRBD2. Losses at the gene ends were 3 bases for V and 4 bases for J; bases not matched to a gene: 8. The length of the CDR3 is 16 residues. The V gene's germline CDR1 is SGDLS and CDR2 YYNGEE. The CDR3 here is CASSDFSGRPPDTQYF. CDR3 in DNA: TGTGCCAGCAGCGACTTTAGCGGGAGGCCCCCAGATACGCAGTATTTT.

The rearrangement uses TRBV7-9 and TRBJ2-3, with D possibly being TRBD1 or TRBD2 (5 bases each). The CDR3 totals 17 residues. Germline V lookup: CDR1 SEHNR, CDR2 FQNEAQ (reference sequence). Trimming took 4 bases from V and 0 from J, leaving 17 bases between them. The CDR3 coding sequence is TGTGCCAGCAGCTCGGCGGGCGAGCGGACAAGCACAGATACGCAGTATTTT. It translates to CASSSAGERTSTDTQYF.

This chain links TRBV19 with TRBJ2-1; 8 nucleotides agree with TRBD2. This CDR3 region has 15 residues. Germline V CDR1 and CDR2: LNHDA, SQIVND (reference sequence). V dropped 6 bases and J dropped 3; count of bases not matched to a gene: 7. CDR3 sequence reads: CASSPGGPVYNEQFF. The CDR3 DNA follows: TGTGCCAGTAGCCCGGGGGGGCCCGTCTACAATGAGCAGTTCTTC.